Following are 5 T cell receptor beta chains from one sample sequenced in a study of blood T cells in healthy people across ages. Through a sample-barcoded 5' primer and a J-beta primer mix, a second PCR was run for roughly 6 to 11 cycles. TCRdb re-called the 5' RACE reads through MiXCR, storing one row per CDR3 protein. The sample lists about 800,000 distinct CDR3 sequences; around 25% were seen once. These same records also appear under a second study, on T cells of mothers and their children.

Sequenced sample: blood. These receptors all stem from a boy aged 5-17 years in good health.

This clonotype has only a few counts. The CDR3 coding sequence is TGCAGTGCTGGGCCCGGGACAGGGATGAGGGGGGCCAACGTCCTGACTTTC. It is translated as CSAGPGTGMRGANVLTF. This chain links TRBV20-1 with TRBJ2-6, with TRBD1 identical over 9 bases. Trimming removed 5 bases from V and 4 bases from J; junction bases left unmatched: 12. CDR3 length equals 17 residues. The germline CDR1 and CDR2 sequences are DFQATT and SNEGSKA (reference sequence).

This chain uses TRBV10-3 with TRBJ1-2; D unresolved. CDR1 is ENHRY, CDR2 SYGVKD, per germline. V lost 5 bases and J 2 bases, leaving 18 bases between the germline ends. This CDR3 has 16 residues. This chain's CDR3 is CAISSTRVLLNYGYTF. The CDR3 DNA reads TGTGCCATCAGTTCAACCAGAGTTCTACTCAACTATGGCTACACCTTC.

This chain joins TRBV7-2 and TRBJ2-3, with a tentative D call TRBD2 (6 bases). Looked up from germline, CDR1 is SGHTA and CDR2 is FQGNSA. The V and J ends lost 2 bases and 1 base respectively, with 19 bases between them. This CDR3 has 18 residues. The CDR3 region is CASSLSIWGGTRTDTQYF. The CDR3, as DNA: TGTGCCAGCAGCTTATCCATCTGGGGCGGGACCCGCACAGATACGCAGTATTTT.

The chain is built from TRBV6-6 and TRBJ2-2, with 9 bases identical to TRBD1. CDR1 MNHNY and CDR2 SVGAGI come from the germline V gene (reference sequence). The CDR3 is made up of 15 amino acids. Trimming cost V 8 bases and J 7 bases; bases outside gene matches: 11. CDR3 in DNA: TGTGCCAGCGCGGGTGGGACAGGGTTAAGCGGGGAGCTGTTTTTT. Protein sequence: CASAGGTGLSGELFF.

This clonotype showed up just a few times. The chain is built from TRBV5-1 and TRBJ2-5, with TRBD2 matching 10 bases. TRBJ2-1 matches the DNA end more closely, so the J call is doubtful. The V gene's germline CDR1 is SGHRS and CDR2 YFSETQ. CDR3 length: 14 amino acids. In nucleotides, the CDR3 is TGCGCCAGCAGCTTGGAGAGGACTAGCGGTGAGCAGTTCTTC. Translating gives CASSLERTSGEQFF.